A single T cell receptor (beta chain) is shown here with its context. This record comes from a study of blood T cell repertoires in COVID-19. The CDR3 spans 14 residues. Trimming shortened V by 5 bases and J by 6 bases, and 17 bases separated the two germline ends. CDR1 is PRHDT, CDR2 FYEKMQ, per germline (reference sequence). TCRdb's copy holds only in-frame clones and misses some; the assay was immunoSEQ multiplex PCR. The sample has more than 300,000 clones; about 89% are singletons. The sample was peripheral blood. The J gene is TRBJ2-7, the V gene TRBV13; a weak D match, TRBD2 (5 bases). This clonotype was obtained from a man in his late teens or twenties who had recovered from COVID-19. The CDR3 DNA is TGTGCCAGCAGCAACCCTAGCCCATTGGGCGAGCAGTACTTC. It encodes CASSNPSPLGEQYF.